The rows below give T cell receptor beta chains drawn from one sample of a study of read filtering for tumor transcriptome and immune sequencing. TCRdb reprocessed the reads via MiXCR and lists one record per CDR3 protein. The repertoire consists of around 140,000 distinct CDR3 sequences, with 13% occurring once and the leading ten covering about 7.7%. The sequenced sample was a population of CD138-negative cells sorted from bone marrow. The receptors originated from a donor older than 35 with multiple myeloma. CDR3s include the opening cysteine and the closing phenylalanine or tryptophan. The order of the fields is CDR3 protein, CDR3 DNA, J gene, D gene, V gene, clone size. The D gene is left open where the match is weak. Some rows mark clone size as missing; the rest say once, few, many or name a class of expanded clone.

CDR3aa: CSVAGTSGFEQFF
CDR3nt: TGCAGCGTTGCCGGGACTAGCGGGTTTGAGCAGTTCTTC
j_gene: TRBJ2-1
d_gene: TRBD2
v_gene: TRBV29-1
abundance: many

CDR3aa: CSVDDSEKLFF
CDR3nt: TGCAGCGTTGATGACAGCGAAAAACTGTTTTTT
j_gene: TRBJ1-4
d_gene: .
v_gene: TRBV29-1
abundance: many

CDR3aa: CASSSGPMQPQHF
CDR3nt: TGTGCCAGCAGTTCGGGACCCATGCAGCCCCAGCATTTT
j_gene: TRBJ1-5
d_gene: .
v_gene: TRBV12-3/TRBV12-4
abundance: .

CDR3aa: CASRPRTGRVLGQPQHF
CDR3nt: TGTGCCAGCAGACCAAGGACAGGGAGAGTTTTAGGTCAGCCCCAGCATTTT
j_gene: TRBJ1-5
d_gene: TRBD1
v_gene: TRBV27
abundance: few

CDR3aa: CSANSGNGDTQYF
CDR3nt: TGCAGTGCTAACAGCGGAAACGGGGATACGCAGTATTTT
j_gene: TRBJ2-3
d_gene: .
v_gene: TRBV20-1
abundance: many

CDR3aa: CASSLEVAKNIQYF
CDR3nt: TGTGCCAGCAGCTTGGAGGTGGCAAAAAACATTCAGTACTTC
j_gene: TRBJ2-4
d_gene: .
v_gene: TRBV5-5
abundance: many

CDR3aa: CATSHGTDPRQETQYF
CDR3nt: TGTGCCACCAGCCACGGGACAGATCCACGACAAGAGACCCAGTACTTC
j_gene: TRBJ2-5
d_gene: TRBD1
v_gene: TRBV15
abundance: many

CDR3aa: CASSEDSLYGYTF
CDR3nt: TGTGCCAGCTCCGAGGACAGCTTATATGGCTACACCTTC
j_gene: TRBJ1-2
d_gene: .
v_gene: TRBV12-3/TRBV12-4
abundance: many

CDR3aa: CASSDGTGPYNEQFF
CDR3nt: TGTGCCAGCAGTGATGGGACAGGGCCCTACAATGAGCAGTTCTTC
j_gene: TRBJ2-1
d_gene: TRBD1
v_gene: TRBV6-4
abundance: .

CDR3aa: CASSPGHSGANVLTF
CDR3nt: TGCGCCAGCAGCCCGGGGCACTCTGGGGCCAACGTCCTGACTTTC
j_gene: TRBJ2-6
d_gene: .
v_gene: TRBV5-1
abundance: many

CDR3aa: CSVAWLAVVTDTQYF
CDR3nt: TGCAGCGTTGCTTGGCTAGCGGTTGTCACAGATACGCAGTATTTT
j_gene: TRBJ2-3
d_gene: TRBD2
v_gene: TRBV29-1
abundance: many

CDR3aa: CSASRPGNEQFF
CDR3nt: TGCAGTGCTAGCAGGCCTGGCAATGAGCAATTCTTC
j_gene: TRBJ2-1
d_gene: .
v_gene: TRBV20-1
abundance: .

CDR3aa: CASSQYNRVSGANVLTF
CDR3nt: TGTGCCAGCAGCCAATATAACAGGGTATCTGGGGCCAACGTCCTGACTTTC
j_gene: TRBJ2-6
d_gene: .
v_gene: TRBV7-3
abundance: many

CDR3aa: CASSPKGLAGGETQYF
CDR3nt: TGTGCCAGCAGTCCCAAGGGACTAGCGGGAGGAGAGACCCAGTACTTC
j_gene: TRBJ2-5
d_gene: TRBD2
v_gene: TRBV27
abundance: .

CDR3aa: CSASTYMGRYNEQFF
CDR3nt: TGCAGTGCTAGCACTTACATGGGCCGCTACAATGAGCAGTTCTTC
j_gene: TRBJ2-1
d_gene: .
v_gene: TRBV20-1
abundance: many

CDR3aa: CASSSTGLAVTDTQYF
CDR3nt: TGTGCCAGCAGTTCCACCGGACTAGCGGTAACAGATACGCAGTATTTT
j_gene: TRBJ2-3
d_gene: TRBD2
v_gene: TRBV6-6
abundance: many

CDR3aa: CSAKGHGNTIYF
CDR3nt: TGCAGTGCAAAGGGACATGGAAACACCATATATTTT
j_gene: TRBJ1-3
d_gene: .
v_gene: TRBV20-1
abundance: many

CDR3aa: CASSLLGRRDTEAFF
CDR3nt: TGTGCCAGCAGCTTATTAGGCAGGAGGGACACTGAAGCTTTCTTT
j_gene: TRBJ1-1
d_gene: .
v_gene: TRBV7-2
abundance: .

CDR3aa: CASRVRRVGSPLHF
CDR3nt: TGTGCCAGCAGAGTCAGACGAGTGGGATCACCCCTCCACTTT
j_gene: TRBJ1-6
d_gene: .
v_gene: TRBV12-3/TRBV12-4
abundance: .

CDR3aa: CASSHAPGQMNTEAFF
CDR3nt: TGCGCCAGCAGCCATGCTCCGGGACAGATGAACACTGAAGCTTTCTTT
j_gene: TRBJ1-1
d_gene: TRBD1
v_gene: TRBV4-1
abundance: many

CDR3aa: CASSRDSGRIYEQYF
CDR3nt: TGTGCCAGCAGCCGAGATTCAGGGCGGATCTACGAGCAGTACTTC
j_gene: TRBJ2-7
d_gene: .
v_gene: TRBV14
abundance: few

CDR3aa: CSAPSGSYEQYF
CDR3nt: TGCAGTGCTCCTAGCGGCTCCTACGAGCAGTACTTC
j_gene: TRBJ2-7
d_gene: TRBD2
v_gene: TRBV20-1
abundance: many

CDR3aa: CASSLWGRVGEKLFF
CDR3nt: TGCGCCAGCAGCCTGTGGGGCAGGGTGGGTGAAAAACTGTTTTTT
j_gene: TRBJ1-4
d_gene: .
v_gene: TRBV4-1
abundance: many

CDR3aa: CASSFPTRTSGYPGELFF
CDR3nt: TGCGCCAGCAGCTTCCCTACCCGGACTAGCGGGTACCCCGGGGAGCTGTTTTTT
j_gene: TRBJ2-2
d_gene: TRBD2
v_gene: TRBV5-1
abundance: few

CDR3aa: CASSRQPGMDEQFF
CDR3nt: TGTGCCAGCAGCCGTCAACCGGGTATGGATGAGCAGTTCTTC
j_gene: TRBJ2-1
d_gene: .
v_gene: TRBV14
abundance: many

CDR3aa: CSVEPTEAFF
CDR3nt: TGCAGCGTTGAACCCACTGAAGCTTTCTTT
j_gene: TRBJ1-1
d_gene: .
v_gene: TRBV29-1
abundance: many

CDR3aa: CASSLAVASTDTQYF
CDR3nt: TGCGCCAGCAGCTTGGCGGTGGCTTCCACAGATACGCAGTATTTT
j_gene: TRBJ2-3
d_gene: .
v_gene: TRBV5-1
abundance: many

CDR3aa: CASSPETLEQFF
CDR3nt: TGCGCCAGCAGCCCTGAGACCCTCGAGCAGTTCTTC
j_gene: TRBJ2-1
d_gene: .
v_gene: TRBV5-1
abundance: many

CDR3aa: CASSFQGGGELFF
CDR3nt: TGTGCCAGCAGCTTTCAGGGAGGCGGGGAGCTGTTTTTT
j_gene: TRBJ2-2
d_gene: .
v_gene: TRBV7-2
abundance: many

CDR3aa: CASSFLAGASYNEQFF
CDR3nt: TGTGCCAGCAGTTTTCTAGCGGGAGCTTCATACAATGAGCAGTTCTTC
j_gene: TRBJ2-1
d_gene: TRBD2
v_gene: TRBV6-5
abundance: many

CDR3aa: CASSKESRHRIPGGRRNEQFF
CDR3nt: TGTGCCAGCAGCAAAGAATCTCGACACAGAATCCCGGGAGGGCGAAGGAATGAGCAGTTCTTC
j_gene: TRBJ2-1
d_gene: .
v_gene: TRBV21-1
abundance: many

CDR3aa: CASRLRASGSLSDTQHF
CDR3nt: TGTGCCAGCAGGCTTAGGGCTAGCGGGAGCCTTTCAGATACGCAGCATTTT
j_gene: TRBJ1-5
d_gene: .
v_gene: TRBV7-8
abundance: .

CDR3aa: CASSHHRLAGGTGELFF
CDR3nt: TGTGCCAGCAGCCATCACCGACTAGCGGGAGGCACCGGGGAGCTGTTTTTT
j_gene: TRBJ2-2
d_gene: TRBD2
v_gene: TRBV3-1
abundance: many

CDR3aa: CASSPTGQGAYNEQFF
CDR3nt: TGCGCCAGCAGCCCGACCGGACAGGGAGCCTACAATGAGCAGTTCTTC
j_gene: TRBJ2-1
d_gene: TRBD1
v_gene: TRBV5-1
abundance: many

CDR3aa: CSVGGAGSNQPQHF
CDR3nt: TGCAGCGTTGGGGGGGCGGGTAGCAATCAGCCCCAGCATTTT
j_gene: TRBJ1-5
d_gene: .
v_gene: TRBV29-1
abundance: many

CDR3aa: CASSDQRASTYNEQFF
CDR3nt: TGTGCCAGCAGCGACCAGCGCGCGAGTACCTACAATGAGCAGTTCTTC
j_gene: TRBJ2-1
d_gene: .
v_gene: TRBV7-9
abundance: many

CDR3aa: CATSRDRGGMNTGELFF
CDR3nt: TGTGCCACCAGCAGAGATCGGGGAGGGATGAACACCGGGGAGCTGTTTTTT
j_gene: TRBJ2-2
d_gene: TRBD2
v_gene: TRBV15
abundance: many

CDR3aa: CASSQDERQGPNTGELFF
CDR3nt: TGTGCCAGCAGCCAAGATGAGAGACAGGGACCGAACACCGGGGAGCTGTTTTTT
j_gene: TRBJ2-2
d_gene: TRBD1
v_gene: TRBV3-1
abundance: .

CDR3aa: CASSSTGYTEAFF
CDR3nt: TGTGCCAGCAGTTCTACAGGGTACACTGAAGCTTTCTTT
j_gene: TRBJ1-1
d_gene: .
v_gene: TRBV11-2
abundance: many

CDR3aa: CASSQESENTEAFF
CDR3nt: TGCGCCAGCAGCCAAGAGTCGGAGAACACTGAAGCTTTCTTT
j_gene: TRBJ1-1
d_gene: .
v_gene: TRBV4-3
abundance: many

CDR3aa: CSASYRESETQYF
CDR3nt: TGCAGTGCTAGTTATCGGGAGTCGGAGACCCAGTACTTC
j_gene: TRBJ2-5
d_gene: .
v_gene: TRBV20-1
abundance: many

CDR3aa: CASSLSVERGAYEQYF
CDR3nt: TGTGCCAGCAGCTTAAGCGTCGAGCGGGGAGCCTACGAGCAGTACTTC
j_gene: TRBJ2-7
d_gene: TRBD2
v_gene: TRBV7-6
abundance: many

CDR3aa: CSVERDTPGDTQYF
CDR3nt: TGCAGCGTTGAACGGGACACCCCTGGGGATACGCAGTATTTT
j_gene: TRBJ2-3
d_gene: .
v_gene: TRBV29-1
abundance: many

CDR3aa: CSVELAGGYEQYF
CDR3nt: TGCAGCGTTGAATTGGCGGGAGGCTACGAGCAGTACTTC
j_gene: TRBJ2-7
d_gene: TRBD2
v_gene: TRBV29-1
abundance: few

CDR3aa: CASSQLGLAGGGEQFF
CDR3nt: TGTGCCAGCAGCCAATTGGGACTAGCGGGAGGGGGTGAGCAGTTCTTC
j_gene: TRBJ2-1
d_gene: TRBD2
v_gene: TRBV3-1
abundance: many

CDR3aa: CSVRTDHTEAFF
CDR3nt: TGCAGCGTAAGGACAGATCACACTGAAGCTTTCTTT
j_gene: TRBJ1-1
d_gene: .
v_gene: TRBV29-1
abundance: few

CDR3aa: CASSPGLKETQYF
CDR3nt: TGTGCCAGCAGCCCCGGACTAAAAGAGACCCAGTACTTC
j_gene: TRBJ2-5
d_gene: .
v_gene: TRBV11-3
abundance: .

CDR3aa: CSAREQTGANVLTF
CDR3nt: TGCAGTGCTAGAGAACAGACTGGGGCCAACGTCCTGACTTTC
j_gene: TRBJ2-6
d_gene: .
v_gene: TRBV20-1
abundance: many

CDR3aa: CASSSNGHEQYF
CDR3nt: TGCGCCAGCAGCTCAAACGGCCACGAGCAGTACTTC
j_gene: TRBJ2-7
d_gene: .
v_gene: TRBV5-1
abundance: many

CDR3aa: CASSFGLPTNEKLFF
CDR3nt: TGTGCCAGCAGCTTTGGACTTCCAACTAATGAAAAACTGTTTTTT
j_gene: TRBJ1-4
d_gene: .
v_gene: TRBV7-9
abundance: many